What follows are 13 T cell receptor beta chains derived from one specimen sequenced in a study of T-cell memory formation after mild COVID-19. A single record per CDR3 protein comes from TCRdb applying MiXCR to the 5' RACE reads. The table lists 300,000 to 400,000 distinct CDR3 sequences, approximately 15% of them singletons. Sequencing was carried out using PBMCs or a T cell subset sorted from them (not recorded which). The source is a man aged 18 to 30 who had mild COVID-19 (a few samples of this study predate the infection). Cell type and time point are not known.

The chain joins TRBV27 to TRBJ2-5; TRBD2 might be the D (6 bases). The CDR3 consists of 14 residues. Looked up from germline, CDR1 is MNHEY and CDR2 is SMNVEV (reference sequence). V was clipped by 5 bases and J by 0 bases, with 10 bases between them. The chain's CDR3 is CASSLKRDQETQYF. CDR3 DNA: TGTGCCAGCAGTCTCAAGCGGGACCAAGAGACCCAGTACTTC.

There are a few counts of this clonotype. This chain joins TRBV25-1 and TRBJ2-1; 13 bases are shared with TRBD2. The CDR3 spans 16 residues. The J segment lost 7 bases and the V segment lost 8 bases, leaving 11 bases of the junction unmatched. Germline lookup yields CDR1 MGHDK and CDR2 SYGVNS. The CDR3 coding sequence is TGTGCCAGCGCCTCCATTGGACTAGCGGGGGATAATGAGCAGTTCTTC. Amino acids: CASASIGLAGDNEQFF.

This clonotype was seen only a few times. V usage is TRBV6-6 and J usage is TRBJ1-2; D uncertain. V was pared by 0 bases and J by 0 bases, with 8 bases between. Per the germline V gene, CDR1 is MNHNY and CDR2 is SVGAGI (reference sequence). This CDR3 has 15 amino acids. The CDR3 bases are TGTGCCAGCAGTTACTCCTGGGAGACTAACTATGGCTACACCTTC. Translated, it gives CASSYSWETNYGYTF.

V usage is TRBV7-8 and J usage is TRBJ2-3; 7 positions agree with TRBD1. This CDR3 has 14 amino acids. With V trimmed by 5 bases and J by 4 bases, 6 bases remained unmatched. Germline lookup yields CDR1 SGHVS and CDR2 FQNEAQ. The DNA for the CDR3 is TGTGCCAGCAGCGCGACAGGGTTTGCAGATACGCAGTATTTT. Residues: CASSATGFADTQYF.

The chain is built from TRBV5-1 and TRBJ2-5; 9 bases align to TRBD2. This CDR3 spans 17 amino acids. Trimming at V came to 5 bases and at J to 5 bases, leaving 16 bases not matched to a gene. Germline V CDR1 and CDR2: SGHRS, YFSETQ. CDR3 sequence reads: CASRMVVAGVPWETQYF. The CDR3 region has the DNA TGCGCCAGCAGAATGGTGGTAGCGGGGGTCCCCTGGGAGACCCAGTACTTC.

Only a few counts were recorded for this clonotype. This sequence joins TRBV28 and TRBJ2-7; the D is unclear. Germline CDR1 is MDHEN and CDR2 is SYDVKM. The CDR3 totals 14 residues. The ends were cut back, 10 bases at V and 0 bases at J, with 16 bases in the middle. The CDR3 sequence: CATNHAGDSYEQYV. The DNA of the CDR3 is TGTGCCACCAATCATGCTGGAGACTCCTACGAGCAGTACGTC.

The chain has TRBV20-1 and TRBJ2-5; 8 nucleotides agree with TRBD2. This CDR3 contains 16 residues. V gave up 0 bases and J gave up 3 bases; unmatched junction bases: 9. The V gene's germline CDR1 is DFQATT and CDR2 SNEGSKA (reference sequence). DNA of the CDR3: TGCAGTGCTAGAGATCTCAGCGGGGGATTCAAAGAGACCCAGTACTTC. It translates to CSARDLSGGFKETQYF.

This clonotype was counted ten times or more. J is TRBJ1-5 and V is TRBV7-9, with D unresolved. The CDR3 has 15 residues. CDR1 and CDR2 from the germline V gene are SEHNR and FQNEAQ (reference sequence). V was shortened by 5 bases and J by 0 bases, with 11 bases between the two germline ends. The CDR3 region has the DNA TGTGCCAGCAGCCCCGGAGGGTTTAGCAATCAGCCCCAGCATTTT. It codes for CASSPGGFSNQPQHF. Variable domain in full (rest from reference TRBV7-9 and TRBJ1-5): DTGVSQNPRHKITKRGQNVTFRCDPISEHNRLYWYRQTLGQGPEFLTYFQNEAQLEKSRLLSDRFSAERPKGSFSTLEIQRTEQGDSAMYLCASSPGGFSNQPQHFGDGTRLSIL.

The genes are TRBV2 and TRBJ2-7, with unresolved D. Germline CDR1 and CDR2: SNHLY and FYNNEI. The V and J ends lost 3 bases and 0 bases respectively, with 12 bases between them. The CDR3 loop spans 15 amino acids. CDR3 nucleotides: TGTGCCAGCAGTGACGAGAAAGGCAGCTCCTACGAGCAGTACTTC. Translation gives CASSDEKGSSYEQYF.

The CDR3 is CASSLWGGGNYGYTF. The CDR3, as DNA: TGTGCCAGCAGTTTATGGGGTGGCGGGAACTATGGCTACACCTTC. The chain joins TRBV27 to TRBJ1-2, with no clear D. This CDR3 contains 15 residues. Trimming shortened V by 1 base and J by 2 bases, and 11 bases separated the two germline ends. Germline values: CDR1 MNHEY, CDR2 SMNVEV (reference sequence).

This clonotype was counted ten times or more. The V and J genes are TRBV12-3 or TRBV12-4 and TRBJ2-5, with TRBD1 as a possible D gene (6 bases). V gave up 3 bases and J gave up 2 bases, with 10 bases separating them. The CDR3 contains 14 residues. CDR3 residues: CASSFQGSQETQYF. The CDR3 DNA is TGTGCCAGCAGTTTCCAGGGGTCACAAGAGACCCAGTACTTC.

This clonotype was picked up a small number of times. V and J are TRBV5-4 and TRBJ2-5; 8 bases agree with TRBD1. Trimming removed 4 bases from V and 4 bases from J; junction bases left unmatched: 15. CDR1 is SGHNT and CDR2 is YYREEE in the germline V gene (reference sequence). This CDR3 region has 17 residues. This CDR3 reads CASSTRTGSYHRETQYF. CDR3 nucleotides: TGTGCCAGCAGCACCCGGACAGGGTCTTACCACAGAGAGACCCAGTACTTC.

The chain is built from TRBV5-1 and TRBJ1-2; no reliable D call. The V end was cut by 0 bases, the J end by 8 bases, with 5 bases between. CDR3 size: 11 residues. Germline-derived CDR1 and CDR2 are SGHRS and YFSETQ. The CDR3 is CASSLEDGYTF. The CDR3 DNA sequence: TGCGCCAGCAGCTTGGAGGACGGCTACACCTTC.